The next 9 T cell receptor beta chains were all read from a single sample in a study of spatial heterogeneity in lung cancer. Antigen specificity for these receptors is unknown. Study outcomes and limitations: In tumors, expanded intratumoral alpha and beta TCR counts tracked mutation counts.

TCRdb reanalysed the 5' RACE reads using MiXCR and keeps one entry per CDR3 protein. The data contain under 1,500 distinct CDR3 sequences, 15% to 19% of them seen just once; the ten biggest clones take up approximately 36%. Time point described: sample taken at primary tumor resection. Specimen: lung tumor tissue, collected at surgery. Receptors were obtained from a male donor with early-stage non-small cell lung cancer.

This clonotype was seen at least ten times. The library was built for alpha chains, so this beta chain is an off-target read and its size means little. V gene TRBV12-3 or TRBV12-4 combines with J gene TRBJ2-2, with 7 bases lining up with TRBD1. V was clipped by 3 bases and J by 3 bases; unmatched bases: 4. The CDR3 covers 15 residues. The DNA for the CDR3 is TGTGCCAGCAGTTTTCCAACAGGGGACACCGGGGAGCTGTTTTTT. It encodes CASSFPTGDTGELFF.

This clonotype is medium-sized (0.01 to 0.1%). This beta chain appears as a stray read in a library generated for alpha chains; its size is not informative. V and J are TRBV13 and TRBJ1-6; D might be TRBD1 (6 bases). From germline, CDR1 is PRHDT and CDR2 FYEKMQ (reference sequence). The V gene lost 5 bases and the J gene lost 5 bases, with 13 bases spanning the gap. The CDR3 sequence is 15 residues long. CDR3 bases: TGTGCCAGCAGCGCAGGGGCCCTCAATAATTCACCCCTCCACTTT. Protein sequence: CASSAGALNNSPLHF.

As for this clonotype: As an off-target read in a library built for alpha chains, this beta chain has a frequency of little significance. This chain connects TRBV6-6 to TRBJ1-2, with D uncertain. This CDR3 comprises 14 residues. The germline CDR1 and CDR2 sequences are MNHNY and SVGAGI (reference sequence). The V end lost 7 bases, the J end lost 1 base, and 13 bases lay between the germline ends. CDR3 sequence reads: CASTTPVDNYGYTF. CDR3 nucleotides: TGTGCCAGCACCACCCCGGTGGATAACTATGGCTACACCTTC.

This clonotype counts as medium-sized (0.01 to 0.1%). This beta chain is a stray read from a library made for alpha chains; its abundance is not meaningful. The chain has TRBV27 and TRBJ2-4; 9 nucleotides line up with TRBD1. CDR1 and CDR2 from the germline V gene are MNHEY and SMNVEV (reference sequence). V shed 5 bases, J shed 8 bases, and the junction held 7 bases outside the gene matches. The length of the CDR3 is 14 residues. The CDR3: CASSKQGAKDIQYF. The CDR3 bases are TGTGCCAGCAGTAAACAGGGGGCGAAGGACATTCAGTACTTC.

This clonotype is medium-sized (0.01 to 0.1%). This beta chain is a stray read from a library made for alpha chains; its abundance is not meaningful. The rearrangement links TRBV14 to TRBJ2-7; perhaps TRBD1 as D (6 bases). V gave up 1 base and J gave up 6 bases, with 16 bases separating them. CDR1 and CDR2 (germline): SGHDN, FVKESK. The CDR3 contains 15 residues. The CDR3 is CASSQVRTAYGEQYV. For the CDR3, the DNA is TGTGCCAGCAGCCAAGTTAGGACAGCCTATGGCGAGCAGTACGTC.

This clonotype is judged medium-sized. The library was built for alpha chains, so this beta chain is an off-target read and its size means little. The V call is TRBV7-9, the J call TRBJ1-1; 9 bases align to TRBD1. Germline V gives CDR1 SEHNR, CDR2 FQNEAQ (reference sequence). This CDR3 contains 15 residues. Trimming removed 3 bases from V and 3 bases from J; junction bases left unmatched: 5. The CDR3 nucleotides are TGTGCCAGCAGCTTCCGGGACAGGGATGACACTGAAGCTTTCTTT. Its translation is CASSFRDRDDTEAFF.

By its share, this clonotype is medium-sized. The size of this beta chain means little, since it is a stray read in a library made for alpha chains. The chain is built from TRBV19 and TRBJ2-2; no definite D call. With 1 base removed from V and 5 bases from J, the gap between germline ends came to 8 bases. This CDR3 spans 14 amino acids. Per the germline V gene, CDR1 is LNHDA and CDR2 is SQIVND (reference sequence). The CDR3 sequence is CASSIVLGTGELFF. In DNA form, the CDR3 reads TGTGCCAGTAGTATAGTGTTGGGTACCGGGGAGCTGTTTTTT.

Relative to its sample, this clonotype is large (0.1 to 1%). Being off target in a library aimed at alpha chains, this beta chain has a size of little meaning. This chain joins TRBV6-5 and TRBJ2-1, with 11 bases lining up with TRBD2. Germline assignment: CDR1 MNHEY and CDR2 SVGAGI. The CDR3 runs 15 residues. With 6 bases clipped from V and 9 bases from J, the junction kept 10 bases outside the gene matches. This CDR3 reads CASSKQTSGAAEQFF. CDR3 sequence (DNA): TGTGCCAGCAGCAAACAGACTAGCGGGGCTGCTGAGCAGTTCTTC.

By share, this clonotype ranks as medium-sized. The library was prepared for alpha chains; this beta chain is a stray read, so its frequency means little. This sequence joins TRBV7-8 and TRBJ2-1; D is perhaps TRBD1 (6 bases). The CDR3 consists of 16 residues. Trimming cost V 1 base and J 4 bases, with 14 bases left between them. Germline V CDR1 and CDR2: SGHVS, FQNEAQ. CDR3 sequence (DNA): TGTGCCAGCAGCTTAGGTATGGGGACACATTACAATGAGCAGTTCTTC. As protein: CASSLGMGTHYNEQFF.